The source of this T cell receptor beta chain is a study of beta chain features in type 1 diabetes. All of the isolated RNA was reverse transcribed, so expressed TCRB transcripts were sequenced. Method: immunoSEQ multiplex PCR; TCRdb's copy keeps in-frame clones and lacks some. The sample yields around 300,000 clones, around 10% seen once. CDR1 MNHEY and CDR2 SVGAGI come from the germline V gene. This CDR3 has 14 amino acids. V lost 5 bases to trimming and J lost 4 bases, with 13 bases between them. Sorted populations all had greater than 95% purity. The sample taken for sequencing was naive CD4+ T cells from blood. The sequence was obtained from a woman in her 30s in good health. This chain joins TRBV6-5 and TRBJ2-3; D is perhaps TRBD2 (5 bases). CDR3 DNA sequence: TGTGCCAGCAGTCGGGGTGTCGGGTCAGATACGCAGTATTTT. Translated, it gives CASSRGVGSDTQYF.